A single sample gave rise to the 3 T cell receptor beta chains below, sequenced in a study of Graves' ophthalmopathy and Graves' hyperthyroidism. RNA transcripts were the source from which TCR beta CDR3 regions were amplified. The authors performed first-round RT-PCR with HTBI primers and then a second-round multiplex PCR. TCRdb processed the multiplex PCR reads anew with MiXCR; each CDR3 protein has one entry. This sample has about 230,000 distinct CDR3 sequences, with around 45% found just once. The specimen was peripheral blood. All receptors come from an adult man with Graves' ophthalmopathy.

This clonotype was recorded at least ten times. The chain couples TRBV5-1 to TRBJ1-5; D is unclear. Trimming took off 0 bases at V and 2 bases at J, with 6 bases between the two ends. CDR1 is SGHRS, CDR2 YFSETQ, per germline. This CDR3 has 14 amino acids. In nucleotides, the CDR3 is TGCGCCAGCAGCTTGGGCGAAGGCAATCAGCCCCAGCATTTT. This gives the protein CASSLGEGNQPQHF. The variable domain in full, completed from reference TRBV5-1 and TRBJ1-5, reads KAGVTQTPRYLIKTRGQQVTLSCSPISGHRSVSWYQQTPGQGLQFLFEYFSETQRNKGNFPGRFSGRQFSNSRSEMNVSTLELGDSALYLCASSLGEGNQPQHFGDGTRLSIL.

This chain's CDR3 is CASSLILLGTGELFF. CDR3 bases: TGTGCCAGCAGCTTAATTCTGTTGGGCACCGGGGAGCTGTTTTTT. This rearrangement joins TRBV7-8 to TRBJ2-2, with D unresolved. The CDR3 has 15 amino acids. Germline lookup yields CDR1 SGHVS and CDR2 FQNEAQ. V gave up 2 bases and J gave up 4 bases, with 11 bases separating them. Drawing the rest from reference TRBV7-8 and TRBJ2-2, the complete variable domain is GAGVSQSPRYKVAKRGQDVALRCDPISGHVSLFWYQQALGQGPEFLTYFQNEAQLDKSGLPSDRFFAERPEGSVSTLKIQRTQQEDSAVYLCASSLILLGTGELFFGEGSRLTVL.

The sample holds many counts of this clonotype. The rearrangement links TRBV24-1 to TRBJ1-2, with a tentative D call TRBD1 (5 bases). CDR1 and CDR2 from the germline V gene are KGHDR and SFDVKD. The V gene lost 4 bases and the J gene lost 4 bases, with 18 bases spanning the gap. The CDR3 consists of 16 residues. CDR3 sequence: CATSDPTTQGTYGYTF. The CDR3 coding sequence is TGTGCCACCAGTGACCCAACCACCCAAGGGACCTATGGCTACACCTTC.